This T cell receptor (beta chain) appears in the sequencing data of a study of PD-1 blockade in classical Hodgkin lymphoma. General study findings and limits: Relapsed/refractory patients reportedly had the lowest baseline TCR diversity, below newly diagnosed patients, who were below healthy donors. Whereas CD4+ TCR diversity had risen significantly by C4D1, CD8+ TCR diversity had not.

Clones were read by immunoSEQ multiplex PCR, and TCRdb kept only the in-frame ones, dropping some. The sample lists fewer than 50,000 clones; 78% were seen once. Time point meaning: cycle 4 day 1 (C4D1), after five to seven weeks of nivolumab. Relapse after autologous stem cell transplantation occurred in every patient, and brentuximab vedotin exposure varied. By share, this clone counts as medium-sized. Its matching antigen is unknown. The receptor was derived from a human donor with classical Hodgkin lymphoma. Sample: peripheral blood mononuclear cells (PBMCs), taken before the fourth cycle of nivolumab.

DNA of the CDR3: TGTGCCAGCAGCTTAGCTAATACAGGCCTGAACTACGAGCAGTACTTC. Translating it yields CASSLANTGLNYEQYF. J is TRBJ2-7 and V is TRBV13, with TRBD1 as a possible D gene (5 bases). The CDR3 length is 16 residues. Trimming removed 1 base from V and 3 bases from J, with 16 bases in between. Germline V gene lookup returns CDR1 PRHDT and CDR2 FYEKMQ (reference sequence).